A selection of T cell receptor beta chains follows, all from one sample in a study of cytomegalovirus exposure and HLA in healthy donors. Libraries were prepared by immunoSEQ multiplex PCR; TCRdb keeps only in-frame clonotypes and omits some of them. The table includes about 98,000 clones, about 81% detected once. The source material was PBMCs. All receptors come from a man aged 35-49 years in good health and CMV-seronegative. CDR3s include the opening cysteine and the closing phenylalanine or tryptophan. The order of the fields is V gene, CDR3 length, clone size, D gene, J gene, CDR3 DNA, CDR3 protein. D genes are given only for firm matches. Where a row states a size, it is once, few, many or the class of an expanded clone; other rows omit it.

TRBV5-1,13,-,TRBD1,TRBJ2-7,TGCGCCAGCAGCTCGGGACAGCTGGGCGAGCAGTACTTC,CASSSGQLGEQYF
TRBV10-3,15,-,-,TRBJ2-6,TGTGCCATCAAGGAGCAGGGATCTGGGGCCAACGTCCTGACTTTC,CAIKEQGSGANVLTF
TRBV19,19,-,TRBD1,TRBJ1-6,TGTGCCAGGCTACCGATTAGGACAGGGGGCAATGCGAGGAATTCACCCCTCCACTTT,CARLPIRTGGNARNSPLHF
TRBV18,15,-,-,TRBJ1-6,TGTGCCAGCTCACAGGGGGAACAGGGTCTAGCACCCCTCCACTTT,CASSQGEQGLAPLHF
TRBV5-1,13,-,-,TRBJ1-2,TGCGCCAGCAGCTTGGAGGGGGGGTTCGGCTACACCTTC,CASSLEGGFGYTF
TRBV12-5,18,-,-,TRBJ1-5,TGTGCTAGTGGTCCGATACCTTTTAGGGGGGGCTGCAATCAGCCCCAGCATTTT,CASGPIPFRGGCNQPQHF
TRBV5-6,14,-,TRBD1,TRBJ1-1,TGTGCCAGCAGCCGCCGGGACAGGAACACTGAAGCTTTCTTT,CASSRRDRNTEAFF
TRBV4-3,17,-,TRBD1,TRBJ2-7,TGCGCCAGCAGCCAACGATCTACCGGGACAGGGGATCGGGAGCAGTACTTC,CASSQRSTGTGDREQYF
TRBV7-9,19,few,TRBD1,TRBJ1-1,TGTGCCAGCAGCTTATCTTTAGACAGGGTCGGGGAAATGAACACTGAAGCTTTCTTT,CASSLSLDRVGEMNTEAFF
TRBV9,15,-,TRBD2,TRBJ2-1,TGTGCCAGCAGCGTAGCGGGGGGGCGGTACAATGAGCAGTTCTTC,CASSVAGGRYNEQFF
TRBV6-5,13,-,-,TRBJ2-5,TGTGCCAGCAGTCCAAGGGGGGGGGAGACCCAGTACTTC,CASSPRGGETQYF
TRBV27,16,-,TRBD1,TRBJ1-6,TGTGCCAGCAGTCCCTACGGACAGGGTGATAATTCACCCCTCCACTTT,CASSPYGQGDNSPLHF
TRBV28,13,-,-,TRBJ1-1,TGTGCCAGCAGTGGCAAACCAAACACTGAAGCTTTCTTT,CASSGKPNTEAFF